The 21 T cell receptor beta chains below were found in one sample sequenced in a study of HIV-infected patients and healthy controls. Alpha and beta constant-region primers primed reverse transcription of about 0.5 ug RNA. Alpha and beta chain libraries were made separately by chain-specific third strand synthesis with multiplexing indices. TCRdb used MiXCR to reprocess the 5' RACE reads, holding one entry per CDR3 protein. The data show about 14,000 distinct CDR3 sequences, about 12% seen once. Antiretroviral therapy had run roughly three months, about 14 weeks, before follow-up blood collection. Whole blood was used without fractionation, so all unsorted peripheral T cells were included. The material was blood, obtained during antiretroviral therapy. The source is an adult with HIV infection. The donor label of this sample is uncertain.

This clonotype has ten or more counts. This CDR3 reads CASSRRQVEEETQYF. The CDR3 DNA reads TGTGCCAGCAGTCGGCGACAGGTAGAAGAAGAGACCCAGTACTTC. The rearrangement uses TRBV6-1 and TRBJ2-5, with D perhaps TRBD1 (6 bases). The germline V and J ends were trimmed by 5 bases and 3 bases, with 16 bases remaining between them. From germline, CDR1 is MNHNS and CDR2 SASEGT. This CDR3 is 15 amino acids long.

This chain links TRBV12-3 or TRBV12-4 with TRBJ1-5, with D perhaps matching TRBD1 (5 bases). The V gene lost 6 bases and the J gene lost 4 bases, with 10 bases spanning the gap. This CDR3 contains 13 residues. This CDR3 is CASSRDGNQPQHF. CDR3 DNA sequence: TGTGCCAGCAGCCGGGACGGTAATCAGCCCCAGCATTTT.

The sample holds many counts of this clonotype. V gene TRBV18 combines with J gene TRBJ2-6; D gene uncertain. The CDR3 extends over 17 amino acids. Trimming removed 3 bases from V and 4 bases from J, with 16 bases in between. Germline CDR1 is KGHSH and CDR2 is LQKENI. The CDR3 nucleotides are TGTGCCAGCTCACCCCCCGGGCTCACTGTGGGGGCCAACGTCCTGACTTTC. Translating it yields CASSPPGLTVGANVLTF.

This clonotype has ten or more counts. The rearrangement links TRBV27 to TRBJ2-5; possible D gene TRBD1, 5 bases. V was trimmed by 1 base and J by 5 bases, leaving 17 bases between them. The CDR3 extends over 16 amino acids. Germline CDR1 MNHEY, CDR2 SMNVEV (reference sequence). This chain's CDR3 is CASSLFQLGARETQYF. The CDR3 bases are TGTGCCAGCAGTTTATTTCAGCTTGGGGCTCGGGAGACCCAGTACTTC.

This clonotype has at least ten counts. This chain links TRBV3-1 with TRBJ2-1; D gene unclear. CDR1 and CDR2 (germline): LGHDT, YNNKEL (reference sequence). CDR3 length: 12 amino acids. V gave up 1 base and J gave up 7 bases, with 5 bases separating them. The CDR3 coding sequence is TGTGCCAGCAGCCAAGCTACGAATGAGCAGTTCTTC. This encodes CASSQATNEQFF.

The table lists this clonotype with many counts. This sequence joins TRBV7-8 and TRBJ2-3; 10 bases match TRBD2. Trimming at V came to 2 bases and at J to 2 bases, leaving 7 bases not matched to a gene. The CDR3 extends over 17 amino acids. Germline V gene data show CDR1 as SGHVS and CDR2 as FQNEAQ. This CDR3 is CASSLLASGSITDTQYF. The CDR3 DNA reads as TGTGCCAGCAGCTTATTGGCTAGCGGGAGTATCACAGATACGCAGTATTTT.

This clonotype was detected ten times or more. CDR3 coding DNA: TGCAGTGCTAGCGGGGGGGCGGAGGAGCAGTTCTTC. Translating it yields CSASGGAEEQFF. This chain joins TRBV20-1 and TRBJ2-1; TRBD2 aligns across 8 bases. The CDR3 consists of 12 residues. V shed 3 bases and J 10 bases; nucleotides not matched to a gene: 5. Germline V gene lookup returns CDR1 DFQATT and CDR2 SNEGSKA (reference sequence).

This clonotype occurred many times. This rearrangement joins TRBV20-1 to TRBJ2-7; D could derive from TRBD1 or TRBD2 (6 bases each). This CDR3 comprises 14 residues. Germline CDR1 DFQATT, CDR2 SNEGSKA (reference sequence). Between the trimmed V and J ends, which lost 6 bases and 5 bases, there was a span of 20 bases. CDR3 sequence reads: CSATRDTTGDEQYF. As DNA, the CDR3 is TGCAGTGCAACCCGGGACACAACGGGGGACGAGCAGTACTTC.

The rearrangement links TRBV20-1 to TRBJ2-2; unclear D gene. Germline values: CDR1 DFQATT, CDR2 SNEGSKA (reference sequence). The CDR3 spans 14 residues. The ends were cut back, 6 bases at V and 0 bases at J, with 11 bases in the middle. This chain's CDR3 is CSAGGMANTGELFF. CDR3 DNA sequence: TGCAGTGCCGGTGGGATGGCGAACACCGGGGAGCTGTTTTTT.

This clonotype came up many times. The chain joins TRBV29-1 to TRBJ1-2; 7 bases are shared with TRBD1. Germline V gives CDR1 SQVTM, CDR2 ANQGSEA. Germline trimming cut 5 bases from V and 6 bases from J; bases unmatched to any gene: 9. The CDR3 loop spans 13 amino acids. The CDR3 is CSVWDSTTHGYTF. The CDR3 DNA sequence: TGCAGCGTTTGGGACAGCACAACCCATGGCTACACCTTC.

This clonotype has at least ten counts. V and J are TRBV5-6 and TRBJ2-3; no reliable D call. Between the trimmed V and J ends, which lost 1 base and 5 bases, there was a span of 11 bases. Germline assignment: CDR1 SGHDT and CDR2 YYEEEE. The CDR3 runs to 14 residues. CDR3 coding DNA: TGTGCCAGCAGCTTGTTGTCCGCCCGAGATACGCAGTATTTT. Protein sequence: CASSLLSARDTQYF.

This clonotype was recorded at least ten times. CDR3 bases: TGCGCCAGCAGCTTGGAGGGCAGTTGGAAGCAGTTCTTC. This encodes CASSLEGSWKQFF. This chain joins TRBV5-1 and TRBJ2-1; D not certain. This CDR3 contains 13 residues. V lost 0 bases and J 11 bases, leaving 12 bases between the germline ends. Germline assignment: CDR1 SGHRS and CDR2 YFSETQ.

This clonotype showed up many times. The gene calls are TRBV5-1 and TRBJ2-3; D ambiguous. V lost 1 base and J lost 2, with 2 bases in between. CDR3 length: 12 amino acids. Germline-derived CDR1 and CDR2 are SGHRS and YFSETQ. The CDR3 loop reads CASSLTTDTQYF. The CDR3 bases are TGCGCCAGCAGCTTGACCACAGATACGCAGTATTTT.

In its sample, this clonotype was seen many times. The chain joins TRBV6-5 to TRBJ2-3, with 14 nucleotides matching TRBD2. The trim removed 5 bases at V and 8 bases at J, leaving 12 bases unmatched. Germline CDR1 is MNHEY and CDR2 is SVGAGI. This CDR3 comprises 17 residues. The CDR3 nucleotides are TGTGCCAGCAGTCGAAAGACTAGCGGGAGGGCCATTGGTACGCAGTATTTT. It translates to CASSRKTSGRAIGTQYF.

In its sample, this clonotype was seen a few times. The chain joins TRBV11-2 to TRBJ2-3, with D perhaps TRBD1 (5 bases). V was pared by 1 base and J by 1 base, with 9 bases between. Germline V lookup: CDR1 SGHAT, CDR2 FQNNGV. The CDR3 runs to 15 residues. CDR3 in amino acids: CASSLAGRGTDTQYF. CDR3 bases: TGTGCCAGCAGCTTAGCGGGCAGGGGCACAGATACGCAGTATTTT.

This clonotype was recorded many times. This sequence joins TRBV29-1 and TRBJ2-2, with a tentative D call TRBD1 (6 bases). The V gene's germline CDR1 is SQVTM and CDR2 ANQGSEA. The ends were cut back, 6 bases at V and 0 bases at J, with 11 bases in the middle. The CDR3 totals 14 residues. The CDR3 sequence: CSVGTPPNTGELFF. In DNA form, the CDR3 reads TGCAGCGTGGGGACACCTCCGAACACCGGGGAGCTGTTTTTT.

This clonotype was detected many times. The chain uses TRBV28 and TRBJ2-7; D unresolved. The CDR3 has 13 residues. Between the trimmed V and J ends, which lost 3 bases and 2 bases, there was a span of 8 bases. The V gene's germline CDR1 is MDHEN and CDR2 SYDVKM. The CDR3 is CASSFDKPYEQYF. CDR3 bases: TGTGCCAGCAGTTTCGACAAGCCCTACGAGCAGTACTTC.

This clonotype was picked up many times. This chain joins TRBV5-5 and TRBJ2-7; TRBD2 agrees at 7 bases. V trimming: 4 bases; J trimming: 0 bases; junction bases outside the gene matches: 25. The CDR3 runs 21 residues. Germline lookup yields CDR1 SGHKS and CDR2 YYEKEE (reference sequence). For the CDR3, the DNA is TGTGCCAGCAGCGCCCAGGGACTAACATTGCTAGGGCCCGCTCCCTCCTACGAGCAGTACTTC. It is translated as CASSAQGLTLLGPAPSYEQYF. The whole variable domain, filled in from reference TRBV5-5 and TRBJ2-7, reads DAGVTQSPTHLIKTRGQQVTLRCSPISGHKSVSWYQQVLGQGPQFIFQYYEKEERGRGNFPDRFSARQFPNYSSELNVNALLLGDSALYLCASSAQGLTLLGPAPSYEQYFGPGTRLTVT.

This clonotype was counted only a few times. The chain uses TRBV20-1 and TRBJ2-3; 9 bases agree with TRBD1. The CDR3 length is 12 residues. Trimming removed 4 bases from V and 9 bases from J; junction bases left unmatched: 5. Germline-derived CDR1 and CDR2 are DFQATT and SNEGSKA (reference sequence). The CDR3, as DNA: TGCAGTGCTAAGGACAGGGGTTGGACGCAGTATTTT. It encodes CSAKDRGWTQYF.

This clonotype was found many times. V is TRBV7-9 and J is TRBJ1-2; D is unclear. The germline CDR1 and CDR2 sequences are SEHNR and FQNEAQ (reference sequence). The CDR3 consists of 12 residues. Trimming cost V 6 bases and J 4 bases, with 9 bases left between them. CDR3 sequence reads: CASSVTPYGYTF. DNA of the CDR3: TGTGCCAGCAGTGTAACCCCCTATGGCTACACCTTC.

Many counts were recorded for this clonotype. V and J are TRBV12-3 or TRBV12-4 and TRBJ1-5; D remains unclear. The CDR3 extends over 14 amino acids. Deletions cut 8 bases from V and 1 base from J, with 12 bases between. The CDR3 sequence: CASGFGRSNQPQHF. For the CDR3, the DNA is TGTGCCAGCGGGTTCGGGAGAAGCAATCAGCCCCAGCATTTT.